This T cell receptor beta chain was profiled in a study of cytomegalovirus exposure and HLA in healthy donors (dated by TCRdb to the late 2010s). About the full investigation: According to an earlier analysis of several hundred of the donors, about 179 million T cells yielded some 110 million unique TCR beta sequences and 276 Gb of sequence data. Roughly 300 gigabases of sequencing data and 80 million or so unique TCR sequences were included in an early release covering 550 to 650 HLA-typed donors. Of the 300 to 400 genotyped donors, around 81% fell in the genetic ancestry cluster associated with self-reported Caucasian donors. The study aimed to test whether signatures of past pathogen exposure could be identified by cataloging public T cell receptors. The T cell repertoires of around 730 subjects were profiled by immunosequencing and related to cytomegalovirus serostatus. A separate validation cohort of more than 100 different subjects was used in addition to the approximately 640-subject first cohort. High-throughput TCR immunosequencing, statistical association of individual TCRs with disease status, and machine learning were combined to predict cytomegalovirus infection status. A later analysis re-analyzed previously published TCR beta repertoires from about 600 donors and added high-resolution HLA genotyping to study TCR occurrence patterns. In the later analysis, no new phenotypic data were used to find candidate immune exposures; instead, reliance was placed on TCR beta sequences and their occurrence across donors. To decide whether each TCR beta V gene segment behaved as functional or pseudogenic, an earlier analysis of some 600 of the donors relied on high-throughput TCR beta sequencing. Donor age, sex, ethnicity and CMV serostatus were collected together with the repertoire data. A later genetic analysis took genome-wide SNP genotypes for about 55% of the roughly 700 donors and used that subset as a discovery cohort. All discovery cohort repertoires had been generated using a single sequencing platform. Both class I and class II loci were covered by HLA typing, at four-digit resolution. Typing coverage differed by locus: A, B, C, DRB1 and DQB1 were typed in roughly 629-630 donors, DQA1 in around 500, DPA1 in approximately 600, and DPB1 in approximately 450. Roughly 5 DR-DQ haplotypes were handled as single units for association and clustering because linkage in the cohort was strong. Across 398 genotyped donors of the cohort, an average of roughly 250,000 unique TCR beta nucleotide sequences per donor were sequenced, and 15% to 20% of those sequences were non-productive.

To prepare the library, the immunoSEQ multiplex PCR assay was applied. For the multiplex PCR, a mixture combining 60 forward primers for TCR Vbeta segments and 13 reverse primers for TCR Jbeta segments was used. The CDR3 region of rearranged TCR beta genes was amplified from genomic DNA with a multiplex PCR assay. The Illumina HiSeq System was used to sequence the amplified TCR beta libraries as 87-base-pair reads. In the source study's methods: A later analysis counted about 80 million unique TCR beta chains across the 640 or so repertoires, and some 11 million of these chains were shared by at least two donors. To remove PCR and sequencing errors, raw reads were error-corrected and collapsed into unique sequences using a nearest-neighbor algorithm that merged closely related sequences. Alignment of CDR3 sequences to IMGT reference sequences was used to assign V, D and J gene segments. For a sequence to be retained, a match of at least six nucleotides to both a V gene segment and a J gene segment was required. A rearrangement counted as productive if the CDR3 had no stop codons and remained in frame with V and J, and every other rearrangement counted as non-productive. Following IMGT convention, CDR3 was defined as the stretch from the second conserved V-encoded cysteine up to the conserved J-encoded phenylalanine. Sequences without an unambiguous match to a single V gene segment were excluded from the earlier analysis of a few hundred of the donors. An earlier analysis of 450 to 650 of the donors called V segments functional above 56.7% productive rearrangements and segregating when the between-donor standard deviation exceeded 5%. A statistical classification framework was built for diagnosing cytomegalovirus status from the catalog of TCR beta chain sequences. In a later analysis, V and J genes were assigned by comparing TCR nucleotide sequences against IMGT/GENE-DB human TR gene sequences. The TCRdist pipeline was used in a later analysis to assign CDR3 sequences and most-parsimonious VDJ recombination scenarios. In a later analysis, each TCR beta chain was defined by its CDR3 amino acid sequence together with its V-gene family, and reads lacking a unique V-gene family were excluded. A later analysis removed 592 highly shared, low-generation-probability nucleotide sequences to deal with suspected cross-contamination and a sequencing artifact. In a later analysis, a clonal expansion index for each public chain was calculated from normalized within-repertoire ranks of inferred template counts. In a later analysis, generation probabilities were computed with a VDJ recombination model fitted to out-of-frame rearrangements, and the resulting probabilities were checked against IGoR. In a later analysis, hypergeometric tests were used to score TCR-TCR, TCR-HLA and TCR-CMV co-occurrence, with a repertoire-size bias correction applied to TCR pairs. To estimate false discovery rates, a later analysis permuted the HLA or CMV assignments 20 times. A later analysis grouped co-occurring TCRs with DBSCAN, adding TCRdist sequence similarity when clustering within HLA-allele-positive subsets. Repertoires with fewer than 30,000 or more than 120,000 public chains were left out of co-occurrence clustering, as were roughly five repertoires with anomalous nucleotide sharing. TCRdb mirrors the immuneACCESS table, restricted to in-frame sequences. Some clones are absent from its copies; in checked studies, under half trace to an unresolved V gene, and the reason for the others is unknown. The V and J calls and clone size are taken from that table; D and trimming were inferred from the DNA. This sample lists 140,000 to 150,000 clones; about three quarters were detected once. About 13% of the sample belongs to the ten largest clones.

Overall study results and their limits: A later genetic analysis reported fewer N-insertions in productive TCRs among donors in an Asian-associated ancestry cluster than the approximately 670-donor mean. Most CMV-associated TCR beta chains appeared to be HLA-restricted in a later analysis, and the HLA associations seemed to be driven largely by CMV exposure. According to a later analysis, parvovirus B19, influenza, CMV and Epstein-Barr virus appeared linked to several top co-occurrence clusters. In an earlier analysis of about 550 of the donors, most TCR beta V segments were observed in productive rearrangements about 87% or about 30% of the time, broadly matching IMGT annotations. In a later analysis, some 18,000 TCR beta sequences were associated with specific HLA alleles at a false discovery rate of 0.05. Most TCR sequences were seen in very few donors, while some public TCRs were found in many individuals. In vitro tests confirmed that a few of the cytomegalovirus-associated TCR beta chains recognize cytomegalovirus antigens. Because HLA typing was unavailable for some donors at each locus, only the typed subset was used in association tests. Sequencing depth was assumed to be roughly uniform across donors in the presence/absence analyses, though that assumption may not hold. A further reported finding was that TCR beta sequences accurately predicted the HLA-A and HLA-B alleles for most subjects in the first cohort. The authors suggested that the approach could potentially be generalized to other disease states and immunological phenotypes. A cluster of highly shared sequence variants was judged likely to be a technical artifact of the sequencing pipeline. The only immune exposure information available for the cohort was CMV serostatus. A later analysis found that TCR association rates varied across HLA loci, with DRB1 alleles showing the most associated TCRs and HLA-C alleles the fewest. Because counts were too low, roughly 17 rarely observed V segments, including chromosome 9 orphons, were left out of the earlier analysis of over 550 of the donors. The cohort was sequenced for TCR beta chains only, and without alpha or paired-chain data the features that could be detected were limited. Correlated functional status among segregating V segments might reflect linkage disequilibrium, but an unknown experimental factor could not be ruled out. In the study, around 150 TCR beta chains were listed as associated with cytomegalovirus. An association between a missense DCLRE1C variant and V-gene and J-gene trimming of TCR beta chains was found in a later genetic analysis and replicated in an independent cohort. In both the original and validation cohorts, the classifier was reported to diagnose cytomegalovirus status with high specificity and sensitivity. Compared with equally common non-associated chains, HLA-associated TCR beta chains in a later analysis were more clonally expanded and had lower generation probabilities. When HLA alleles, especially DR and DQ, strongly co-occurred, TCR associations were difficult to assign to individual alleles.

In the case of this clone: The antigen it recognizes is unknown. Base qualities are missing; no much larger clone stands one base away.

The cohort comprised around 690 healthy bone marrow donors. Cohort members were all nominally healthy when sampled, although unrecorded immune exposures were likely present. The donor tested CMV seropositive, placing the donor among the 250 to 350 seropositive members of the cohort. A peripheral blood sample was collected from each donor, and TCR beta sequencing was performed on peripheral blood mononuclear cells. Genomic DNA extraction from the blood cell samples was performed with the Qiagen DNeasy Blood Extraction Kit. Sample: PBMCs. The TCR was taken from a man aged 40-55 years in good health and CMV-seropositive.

The CDR3 has the sequence CASSHTSGSTDTQYF. The sequenced DNA is TGCGCCAGCAGCCACACTAGCGGTAGCACAGATACGCAGTATTTT. The rearranged segments are TRBV4-3 and TRBJ2-3, with TRBD2 matching 8 junction bases. V ends up 3 bases short and J 0 bases short, with an unmatched junction base count of 2. For CDR1 and CDR2, the germline V gene lists LGHNA and YSLEER. Counted from cysteine to phenylalanine, this CDR3 has 15 amino acids. This entry keeps only the CDR3 DNA: 45 bases, framed from base 1.